This T cell receptor (beta chain) was identified during a study of memory CD4+ T cells and cytomegalovirus serostatus. This CDR3 is built from 16 residues. Germline lookup yields CDR1 LGHNA and CDR2 YSLEER. Trimming cost V 2 bases and J 5 bases, with 17 bases left between them. The sort gate was single viable CD3+CD4+CD8-CD45RO+ cells for memory CD4+ T cells. The repertoire was sequenced with immunoSEQ multiplex PCR; TCRdb's copy has only in-frame clones and lacks some. Among under 40,000 clones listed, approximately 79% were seen once. The receptor was derived from an adult in good health and CMV-seropositive. The V call is TRBV4-3, the J call TRBJ2-3; a possible D gene is TRBD2 (5 bases). The sequenced sample was memory CD4+ T cells from blood. This chain's CDR3 is CASSQIGISVGDTQYF. CDR3 nucleotides: TGCGCCAGCAGCCAAATCGGGATATCGGTAGGAGATACGCAGTATTTT.